Listed below are T cell receptor beta chains from one sample, sequenced in a study of cytomegalovirus exposure and HLA in healthy donors. TCRdb's table, derived via immunoSEQ multiplex PCR, lists solely in-frame clones and lacks some. The repertoire holds around 120,000 clones, with 79% as singletons. Sequencing was carried out using PBMCs. The receptors here all came from a man aged 25-45 years in good health and CMV-seropositive. CDR3s include the opening cysteine and the closing phenylalanine or tryptophan. The D gene is left open where the match is weak. Clone sizes are given selectively: once, few, many, or a class where the clone is expanded.

j_call	d_call	clone_size	v_call	cdr3_aa	cdr3_nt
TRBJ2-7	-	-	TRBV28	CASTPGSGNEQYF	TGTGCCAGCACCCCAGGGTCAGGAAACGAGCAGTACTTC
TRBJ1-1	-	-	TRBV7-3	CASSSFPGHMNTEAFF	TGTGCCAGCAGCTCCTTTCCGGGACACATGAACACTGAAGCTTTCTTT
TRBJ2-3	-	few	TRBV5-1	CASSLEQVTDTQYF	TGCGCCAGCAGCTTGGAACAGGTCACAGATACGCAGTATTTT
TRBJ1-4	-	once	TRBV19	CASSIPNRATNEKLFF	TGTGCCAGTAGTATCCCGAACAGGGCAACTAATGAAAAACTGTTTTTT
TRBJ2-2	TRBD2	-	TRBV5-1	CASSLGLADITGELFF	TGCGCCAGCAGCTTGGGACTAGCGGACATCACCGGGGAGCTGTTTTTT
TRBJ2-1	-	-	TRBV27	CASSLSSYNEQFF	TGTGCCAGCAGTTTGTCCAGCTACAATGAGCAGTTCTTC
TRBJ2-3	TRBD2	-	TRBV5-5	CASSLGLAGVPDTQYF	TGTGCCAGCAGCTTGGGACTAGCGGGGGTTCCAGATACGCAGTATTTT
TRBJ1-6	-	-	TRBV6-6	CASSYSSDRFHF	TGTGCCAGCAGTTATTCCTCGGACAGATTCCACTTT
TRBJ2-7	-	-	TRBV15	CATSRGGPRYF	TGTGCCACCAGCAGAGGTGGGCCCCGGTACTTC
TRBJ2-1	-	-	TRBV7-3	CASSQRTGYNEQFF	TGTGCCAGCAGCCAGAGGACTGGATACAATGAGCAGTTCTTC
TRBJ1-4	-	-	TRBV7-2	CASSFTENEKLFF	TGTGCCAGCAGCTTCACTGAAAATGAAAAACTGTTTTTT
TRBJ1-2	-	-	TRBV5-6	CASSPGAGGYGYTF	TGTGCCAGCAGTCCGGGTGCCGGTGGCTATGGCTACACCTTC
TRBJ2-1	TRBD2	-	TRBV7-9	CASSLEVRREEGNEQFF	TGTGCCAGCAGCTTAGAGGTTCGGCGGGAGGAGGGCAATGAGCAGTTCTTC
TRBJ1-1	TRBD1	-	TRBV10-3	CAISEPDREGTEAFF	TGTGCCATCAGTGAGCCCGACAGGGAAGGGACTGAAGCTTTCTTT
TRBJ2-5	-	once	TRBV7-9	CASSLGEETQYF	TGTGCCAGCAGCTTAGGCGAAGAGACCCAGTACTTC
TRBJ2-5	-	-	TRBV12-5	CASGLLIPYSGDRETQYF	TGTGCTAGTGGTTTGCTCATCCCCTATTCGGGTGATCGAGAGACCCAGTACTTC
TRBJ1-2	-	-	TRBV7-3	CASSLTGPGDGYGYTF	TGTGCCAGCAGCTTAACCGGCCCCGGAGATGGCTATGGCTACACCTTC
TRBJ1-3	TRBD1	-	TRBV19	CASSWRQGVTGNTIYF	TGTGCCAGTAGTTGGAGACAGGGAGTCACTGGAAACACCATATATTTT
TRBJ2-2	TRBD2	-	TRBV25-1	CASSAVSGSNTGELFF	TGTGCCAGCAGTGCCGTTAGCGGGTCCAACACCGGGGAGCTGTTTTTT
TRBJ2-3	TRBD2	-	TRBV2	CASSVAGGGTDTQYF	TGTGCCAGCAGCGTAGCGGGAGGCGGCACAGATACGCAGTATTTT
TRBJ2-1	-	-	TRBV5-6	CASSLSPLAHNEQFF	TGTGCCAGCAGCTTGTCGCCGTTAGCCCACAATGAGCAGTTCTTC
TRBJ2-6	TRBD2	-	TRBV6-4	CASRPGTSGVTSGANVLTF	TGTGCCAGCCGTCCCGGGACTAGCGGGGTTACCTCTGGGGCCAACGTCCTGACTTTC
TRBJ1-3	TRBD1	-	TRBV27	CASRSTGMISGNTIYF	TGTGCCAGCAGGTCGACAGGGATGATCTCTGGAAACACCATATATTTT
TRBJ2-5	-	-	TRBV4-2	CASSQEIGVGTQYF	TGTGCCAGCAGCCAAGAAATAGGGGTCGGGACCCAGTACTTC
TRBJ2-7	-	-	TRBV10-3	CATEGGGAREQYF	TGTGCCACGGAGGGAGGGGGGGCTCGCGAGCAGTACTTC
TRBJ2-1	-	-	TRBV6-4	CASSDSDLYNEQFF	TGTGCCAGCAGTGACTCCGACTTGTACAATGAGCAGTTCTTC
TRBJ2-2	TRBD1	few	TRBV19	CASLNRGGTRELFF	TGTGCCAGTTTAAACAGGGGCGGCACCCGGGAGCTGTTTTTT
TRBJ2-4	-	-	TRBV5-1	CASSFGAIIAKNIQYF	TGCGCCAGCAGCTTTGGGGCTATTATAGCCAAAAACATTCAGTACTTC
TRBJ2-7	-	-	TRBV5-1	CASSLLGSDYPDEQYF	TGCGCCAGCAGCTTGCTCGGTAGTGACTATCCCGACGAGCAGTACTTC
TRBJ2-5	-	-	TRBV7-3	CASSFGGQETQYF	TGTGCCAGCAGCTTTGGGGGGCAAGAGACCCAGTACTTC
TRBJ2-7	TRBD2	-	TRBV5-1	CASSFSLAGGSYEQYF	TGCGCCAGCAGCTTCTCCTTAGCGGGAGGCTCCTACGAGCAGTACTTC
TRBJ2-7	-	-	TRBV5-1	CASSLVAGAYYEQYF	TGCGCCAGCAGCTTGGTGGCGGGGGCGTATTACGAGCAGTACTTC
TRBJ2-5	-	few	TRBV10-2	CASSIREEETQYF	TGCGCCAGCAGCATCCGGGAAGAAGAGACCCAGTACTTC
TRBJ1-3	-	-	TRBV7-9	CSSRGVTGNTIYF	TGTTCCAGCCGGGGGGTTACTGGAAACACCATATATTTT
TRBJ1-5	TRBD1	-	TRBV6-1	CASSARDREGNQPQHF	TGTGCCAGCAGTGCCAGGGACAGGGAGGGCAATCAGCCCCAGCATTTT
TRBJ1-5	-	-	TRBV30	CAWEQGSNQPQHF	TGTGCCTGGGAACAGGGCAGCAATCAGCCCCAGCATTTT
TRBJ2-7	-	-	TRBV11-2	CASSKTRLVYEQYF	TGTGCCAGCAGCAAGACTAGACTCGTCTACGAGCAGTACTTC
TRBJ2-5	TRBD2	-	TRBV28	CASSFGLAGGQETQYF	TGTGCCAGCAGTTTCGGGCTAGCGGGGGGACAAGAGACCCAGTACTTC
TRBJ1-6	TRBD1	few	TRBV27	CASSLWDRGDSPLHF	TGTGCCAGCAGTTTATGGGACAGGGGTGATTCACCCCTCCACTTT
TRBJ2-1	-	-	TRBV13	CASSLVSLGGTDNEQFF	TGTGCCAGCAGCTTAGTTAGCCTCGGGGGAACAGACAATGAGCAGTTCTTC
TRBJ2-5	TRBD2	-	TRBV4-1	CASSPRLAGEVGETQYF	TGCGCCAGCAGCCCTAGACTAGCGGGAGAGGTCGGAGAGACCCAGTACTTC
TRBJ1-1	-	once	TRBV28	CASRNRVNTEAFF	TGTGCCAGCAGAAACAGGGTTAACACTGAAGCTTTCTTT
TRBJ2-6	-	-	TRBV6-5	CATYRGAGGANVLTF	TGTGCCACCTATCGGGGGGCGGGTGGGGCCAACGTCCTGACTTTC
TRBJ2-5	-	once	TRBV5-1	CASSFSQETQYF	TGCGCCAGCAGCTTTTCACAAGAGACCCAGTACTTC
TRBJ1-4	-	-	TRBV7-6	CASSSSEGTTNEKLFF	TGTGCCAGCAGCTCCAGCGAGGGCACAACTAATGAAAAACTGTTTTTT
TRBJ2-7	-	-	TRBV5-1	CASSSRDSDYEQYF	TGCGCCAGCAGCTCCCGGGACTCCGACTACGAGCAGTACTTC
TRBJ2-6	-	-	TRBV30	CAGGWAGANGLTF	TGTGCCGGGGGCTGGGCTGGGGCCAACGGCCTGACTTTC
TRBJ2-3	TRBD2	-	TRBV6-4	CASSRFGAGATDTQYF	TGTGCCAGCAGTAGATTCGGGGCGGGAGCGACAGATACGCAGTATTTT